This record concerns one T cell receptor (beta chain) sequence. This sample was taken from a study of blood T cell repertoires in COVID-19. For the study at large: Acute-phase and convalescent COVID-19 samples originated in the United States, Italy and Spain. From T cells, B-cell-depleted T cells, or PBMCs came the material, which was cDNA or gDNA.

The V and J ends lost 8 bases and 8 bases respectively, with 18 bases between them. The length of the CDR3 is 13 residues. In germline, CDR1 is MNHEY, CDR2 SMNVEV (reference sequence). Study processing details: Reference gene primers were amplified, and this amplification served to estimate nucleated cell counts. TCRdb's table, derived via immunoSEQ multiplex PCR, lists solely in-frame clones and lacks some. That table supplies the V and J calls and clone size; D and trimming were determined from the DNA. The table records approximately 450,000 clones, about 89% of them present only once. The TCR originated in a woman aged 25 to 45 with acute or convalescent COVID-19. The sample was peripheral blood. The chain is built from TRBV27 and TRBJ1-1; D is possibly TRBD1 (6 bases). The chain's CDR3 is CASYSPFRGEAFF. CDR3 sequence (DNA): TGTGCCAGCTACAGTCCCTTCAGGGGAGAAGCTTTCTTT.